This is a list of T cell receptor beta chains from one sample in a study of T-cell memory formation after mild COVID-19. From the 5' RACE reads, TCRdb called clonotypes with MiXCR, one entry per CDR3 protein. The sample records roughly 320,000 distinct CDR3 sequences, around 28% being singletons. The sequenced sample was PBMCs or a T cell subset sorted from them (not recorded which). Source of these receptors: an adult woman who had mild COVID-19 (a few samples of this study predate the infection). Cell type and time point are not known. Both conserved end residues are part of each CDR3. D genes are given only for firm matches. Size values are once, few and many counts, or a class for expanded clones, and some rows have none.

V gene: TRBV20-1; D gene: NA; J gene: TRBJ1-1; CDR3 length: 15; clone size: many; CDR3 protein: CSAKLPQGLTTEAFF; CDR3 DNA: TGCAGTGCAAAGCTCCCCCAGGGTCTGACCACTGAAGCTTTCTTT
V gene: TRBV12-3/TRBV12-4; D gene: TRBD1; J gene: TRBJ2-6; CDR3 length: 22; clone size: NA; CDR3 protein: CASSSRDREGLQGHSGANVLTF; CDR3 DNA: TGTGCCAGCAGTTCTCGGGACAGAGAGGGTTTACAGGGTCACTCTGGGGCCAACGTCCTGACTTTC
V gene: TRBV7-6; D gene: TRBD2; J gene: TRBJ2-1; CDR3 length: 14; clone size: few; CDR3 protein: CASSGREEYNEQFF; CDR3 DNA: TGTGCCAGCAGCGGCCGGGAGGAATACAATGAGCAGTTCTTC
V gene: TRBV6-5; D gene: NA; J gene: TRBJ2-5; CDR3 length: 13; clone size: few; CDR3 protein: CASSYAQKGTQYF; CDR3 DNA: TGTGCCAGCAGTTACGCGCAAAAGGGGACCCAGTACTTC
V gene: TRBV27; D gene: TRBD1; J gene: TRBJ2-1; CDR3 length: 15; clone size: NA; CDR3 protein: CASSPLAGGKDEQFF; CDR3 DNA: TGTGCCAGCAGTCCCCTGGCAGGGGGAAAGGATGAGCAGTTCTTC
V gene: TRBV7-9; D gene: NA; J gene: TRBJ2-3; CDR3 length: 11; clone size: NA; CDR3 protein: CASSPLAEQYF; CDR3 DNA: TGTGCCAGCAGTCCGTTAGCGGAGCAGTATTTT
V gene: TRBV7-2; D gene: NA; J gene: TRBJ1-2; CDR3 length: 16; clone size: NA; CDR3 protein: CASSQTRGGGHYGYTF; CDR3 DNA: TGTGCCAGCAGCCAAACTCGAGGCGGGGGGCACTATGGCTACACCTTC
V gene: TRBV12-3/TRBV12-4; D gene: TRBD1; J gene: TRBJ1-2; CDR3 length: 15; clone size: NA; CDR3 protein: CASRYSTGGEHGYTF; CDR3 DNA: TGTGCCAGCAGATACAGCACAGGGGGCGAACATGGCTACACCTTC
V gene: TRBV10-3; D gene: NA; J gene: TRBJ1-6; CDR3 length: 12; clone size: few; CDR3 protein: CAISESHSPLHF; CDR3 DNA: TGTGCCATCAGTGAGTCCCATTCACCCCTCCACTTT
V gene: TRBV7-2; D gene: NA; J gene: TRBJ2-1; CDR3 length: 14; clone size: NA; CDR3 protein: CASSPPPSYNEQFF; CDR3 DNA: TGTGCCAGCAGCCCCCCGCCTTCCTACAATGAGCAGTTCTTC
V gene: TRBV10-3; D gene: NA; J gene: TRBJ2-3; CDR3 length: 13; clone size: NA; CDR3 protein: CALRDLLADTQYF; CDR3 DNA: TGTGCCCTCCGGGACTTACTTGCAGATACGCAGTATTTT
V gene: TRBV29-1; D gene: NA; J gene: TRBJ1-2; CDR3 length: 12; clone size: few; CDR3 protein: CSVSEVVYGYTF; CDR3 DNA: TGCAGCGTTTCGGAGGTTGTGTATGGCTACACCTTC
V gene: TRBV7-2; D gene: NA; J gene: TRBJ2-5; CDR3 length: 15; clone size: few; CDR3 protein: CASSSDAGPGGTQYF; CDR3 DNA: TGTGCCAGCAGCTCGGACGCCGGGCCCGGGGGGACCCAGTACTTC
V gene: TRBV4-3; D gene: TRBD1; J gene: TRBJ2-1; CDR3 length: 15; clone size: NA; CDR3 protein: CASSRGTGVYNEQFF; CDR3 DNA: TGCGCCAGCAGCCGAGGGACAGGGGTATACAATGAGCAGTTCTTC
V gene: TRBV7-3; D gene: NA; J gene: TRBJ2-3; CDR3 length: 13; clone size: few; CDR3 protein: CASSLTKPDTQYF; CDR3 DNA: TGTGCCAGCAGCTTAACGAAGCCAGATACGCAGTATTTT
V gene: TRBV6-5; D gene: NA; J gene: TRBJ1-1; CDR3 length: 15; clone size: NA; CDR3 protein: CASSYRAVTNTEAFF; CDR3 DNA: TGTGCCAGCAGTTATCGGGCAGTAACCAACACTGAAGCTTTCTTT
V gene: TRBV5-6; D gene: TRBD1; J gene: TRBJ1-3; CDR3 length: 16; clone size: NA; CDR3 protein: CASSSGQSHSGNTIYF; CDR3 DNA: TGTGCCAGCAGCTCGGGACAGTCGCACTCTGGAAACACCATATATTTT
V gene: TRBV28; D gene: NA; J gene: TRBJ1-5; CDR3 length: 19; clone size: NA; CDR3 protein: CASSVLTFEGRAGNQPQHF; CDR3 DNA: TGTGCCAGCAGTGTCCTTACCTTTGAGGGTCGAGCGGGTAATCAGCCCCAGCATTTT
V gene: TRBV7-8; D gene: NA; J gene: TRBJ1-2; CDR3 length: 14; clone size: NA; CDR3 protein: CASSQLFTGYGYTF; CDR3 DNA: TGTGCCAGCAGCCAATTATTTACGGGTTATGGCTACACCTTC
V gene: TRBV29-1; D gene: NA; J gene: TRBJ2-1; CDR3 length: 11; clone size: NA; CDR3 protein: CSAYFGSEQFF; CDR3 DNA: TGCAGCGCTTACTTTGGGAGTGAGCAGTTCTTC
V gene: TRBV6-1; D gene: TRBD1; J gene: TRBJ1-2; CDR3 length: 16; clone size: NA; CDR3 protein: CASSEALRTGVNGYTF; CDR3 DNA: TGTGCCAGCAGTGAAGCGCTACGGACAGGGGTAAATGGCTACACCTTC
V gene: TRBV29-1; D gene: NA; J gene: TRBJ1-2; CDR3 length: 11; clone size: few; CDR3 protein: CSVFGGDGYTF; CDR3 DNA: TGCAGCGTGTTTGGCGGGGATGGCTACACCTTC
V gene: TRBV24-1; D gene: TRBD1; J gene: TRBJ2-2; CDR3 length: 15; clone size: NA; CDR3 protein: CATSPQGADTGELFF; CDR3 DNA: TGTGCCACCAGTCCACAGGGGGCGGACACCGGGGAGCTGTTTTTT
V gene: TRBV2; D gene: NA; J gene: TRBJ2-5; CDR3 length: 10; clone size: many; CDR3 protein: CASRQETQYF; CDR3 DNA: TGTGCCAGCAGGCAAGAGACCCAGTACTTC
V gene: TRBV24-1; D gene: NA; J gene: TRBJ2-7; CDR3 length: 13; clone size: few; CDR3 protein: CATSDSGAGEQYF; CDR3 DNA: TGTGCCACCAGTGATTCAGGTGCCGGCGAGCAGTACTTC
V gene: TRBV12-3/TRBV12-4; D gene: TRBD2; J gene: TRBJ2-7; CDR3 length: 15; clone size: NA; CDR3 protein: CASSFSGGASDEQYF; CDR3 DNA: TGTGCCAGCAGTTTTAGCGGGGGGGCTTCCGACGAGCAGTACTTC
V gene: TRBV3-1; D gene: TRBD1; J gene: TRBJ1-2; CDR3 length: 16; clone size: NA; CDR3 protein: CASSQDETGTGNGYTF; CDR3 DNA: TGTGCCAGCAGCCAAGATGAGACCGGGACAGGGAACGGCTACACCTTC
V gene: TRBV10-2; D gene: TRBD1; J gene: TRBJ2-2; CDR3 length: 15; clone size: NA; CDR3 protein: CASTQGQPNTGELFF; CDR3 DNA: TGCGCCAGCACCCAGGGACAGCCAAACACCGGGGAGCTGTTTTTT
V gene: TRBV15; D gene: NA; J gene: TRBJ1-3; CDR3 length: 16; clone size: few; CDR3 protein: CATSYDLGLSGNTIYF; CDR3 DNA: TGTGCCACCAGCTACGATCTAGGCCTCTCTGGAAACACCATATATTTT
V gene: TRBV7-2; D gene: TRBD1; J gene: TRBJ2-7; CDR3 length: 14; clone size: few; CDR3 protein: CASSLVDRLWEQYF; CDR3 DNA: TGTGCCAGCAGCTTAGTGGACAGGCTCTGGGAGCAGTACTTC
V gene: TRBV24-1; D gene: TRBD1; J gene: TRBJ2-5; CDR3 length: 16; clone size: NA; CDR3 protein: CATSDYGTGGGETQYF; CDR3 DNA: TGTGCCACCAGTGATTACGGGACAGGGGGAGGAGAGACCCAGTACTTC
V gene: TRBV4-2; D gene: TRBD2; J gene: TRBJ2-3; CDR3 length: 17; clone size: few; CDR3 protein: CASSPDLAGGGTDTQYF; CDR3 DNA: TGTGCCAGCAGCCCGGACTTAGCGGGAGGTGGAACAGATACGCAGTATTTT
V gene: TRBV7-2; D gene: NA; J gene: TRBJ1-3; CDR3 length: 17; clone size: NA; CDR3 protein: CASSLGPGRGLGNTIYF; CDR3 DNA: TGTGCCAGCAGCTTAGGGCCGGGGAGGGGACTTGGAAACACCATATATTTT